This T cell receptor (beta chain) originates from a study of T cells in Graves' hyperthyroidism and ophthalmopathy. RNA transcripts provided the source from which TCR beta CDR3 regions were amplified. The HTBI primer set drove a first-round RT-PCR of the TCR CDR3. TCRdb reprocessed the multiplex PCR reads via MiXCR and lists one record per CDR3 protein. This table has about 96,000 distinct CDR3 sequences, roughly 49% appearing once. Germline CDR1 and CDR2: SNHLY and FYNNEI. The germline V and J ends were trimmed by 6 bases and 2 bases, with 22 bases remaining between them. The CDR3 spans 17 residues. This chain uses TRBV2 with TRBJ1-2; TRBD1 is a possible D gene (6 bases). This clonotype was sampled from a woman in her 40s with Graves' hyperthyroidism. The sequencing input was blood. In DNA form, the CDR3 reads TGTGCCAGCAGGGGGGCTGCGAGGTGGGGCGTGAACTATGGCTACACCTTC. Translation: CASRGAARWGVNYGYTF.